Sequencing of this TCR beta chain was carried out in a study of T cell responses to AZD1222 COVID-19 vaccine. Of note for this clone: Its matching antigen is unknown.

Points from the study as a whole: Two AZD1222 administrations were followed by greater Spike-specific TCR breadth and depth.

The V gene's germline CDR1 is SGHRS and CDR2 YFSETQ. V lost 0 bases, J lost 11 bases, and 18 bases lay in between. The CDR3 runs 15 residues. TCRdb keeps only in-frame clones here, not all; method: immunoSEQ multiplex PCR. The sample comprises about 120,000 clones, 75% to 95% of which are singletons, and about 7% rests with the top ten. This clonotype originated in an adult in good health. This material consisted of peripheral blood, taken on day 0 of AZD1222 vaccination. The chain carries TRBV5-1 and TRBJ1-5; D may be TRBD1 (6 bases). CDR3: CASSLAGGHGGTQHF. CDR3 sequence (DNA): TGCGCCAGCAGCTTGGCCGGGGGACACGGCGGGACCCAGCATTTT. The full variable domain, completed using reference TRBV5-1 and TRBJ1-5, is KAGVTQTPRYLIKTRGQQVTLSCSPISGHRSVSWYQQTPGQGLQFLFEYFSETQRNKGNFPGRFSGRQFSNSRSEMNVSTLELGDSALYLCASSLAGGHGGTQHFGDGTRLSIL.